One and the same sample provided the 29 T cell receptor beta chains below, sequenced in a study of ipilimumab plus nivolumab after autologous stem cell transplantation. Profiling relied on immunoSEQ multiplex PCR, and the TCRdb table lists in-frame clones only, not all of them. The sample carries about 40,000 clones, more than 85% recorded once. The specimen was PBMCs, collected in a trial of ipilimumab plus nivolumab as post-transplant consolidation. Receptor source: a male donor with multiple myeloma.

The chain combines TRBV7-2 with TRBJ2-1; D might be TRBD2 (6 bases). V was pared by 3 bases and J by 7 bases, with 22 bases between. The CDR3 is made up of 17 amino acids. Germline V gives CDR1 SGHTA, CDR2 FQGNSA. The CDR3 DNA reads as TGTGCCAGCAGCTTTTGGATCGGGACTTCCGGCGGTAATGAGCAGTTCTTC. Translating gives CASSFWIGTSGGNEQFF.

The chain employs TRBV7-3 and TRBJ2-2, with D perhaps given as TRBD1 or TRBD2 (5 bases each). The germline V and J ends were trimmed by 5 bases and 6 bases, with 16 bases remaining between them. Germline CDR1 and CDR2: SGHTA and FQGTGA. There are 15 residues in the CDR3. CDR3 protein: CASSPTGTIPGELFF. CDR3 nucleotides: TGTGCCAGCAGCCCAACCGGGACCATCCCCGGGGAGCTGTTTTTT.

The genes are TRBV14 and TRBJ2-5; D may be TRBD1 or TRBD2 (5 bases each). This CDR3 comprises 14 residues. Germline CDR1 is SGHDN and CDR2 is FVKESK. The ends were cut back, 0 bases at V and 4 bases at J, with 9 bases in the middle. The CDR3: CASSQDRDGETQYF. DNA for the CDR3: TGTGCCAGCAGCCAAGATCGGGACGGAGAGACCCAGTACTTC.

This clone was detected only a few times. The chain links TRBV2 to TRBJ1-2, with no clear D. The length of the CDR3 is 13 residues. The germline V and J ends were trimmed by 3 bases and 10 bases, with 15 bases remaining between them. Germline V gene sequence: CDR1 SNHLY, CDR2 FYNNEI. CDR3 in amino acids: CASSDPRSTTYTF. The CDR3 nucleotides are TGTGCCAGCAGTGACCCCCGTTCCACTACCTACACCTTC.

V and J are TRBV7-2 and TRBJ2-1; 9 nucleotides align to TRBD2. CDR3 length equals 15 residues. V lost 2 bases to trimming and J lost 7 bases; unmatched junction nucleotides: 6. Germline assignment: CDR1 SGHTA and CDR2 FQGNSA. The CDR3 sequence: CASSLRRTSDNEQFF. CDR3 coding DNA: TGTGCCAGCAGCTTACGTAGGACTAGCGATAATGAGCAGTTCTTC.

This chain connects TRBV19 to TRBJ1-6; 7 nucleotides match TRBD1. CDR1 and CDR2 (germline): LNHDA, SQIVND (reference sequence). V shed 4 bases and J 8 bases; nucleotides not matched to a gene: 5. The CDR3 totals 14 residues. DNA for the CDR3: TGTGCCAGTAGTAGCGAAGGGGGCTATTCACCCCTCCACTTT. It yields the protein CASSSEGGYSPLHF.

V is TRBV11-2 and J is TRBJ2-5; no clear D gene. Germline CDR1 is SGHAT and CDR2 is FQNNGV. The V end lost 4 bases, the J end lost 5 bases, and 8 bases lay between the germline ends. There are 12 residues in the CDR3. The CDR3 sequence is CASSSIGETQYF. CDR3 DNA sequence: TGTGCCAGCAGCTCCATAGGGGAGACCCAGTACTTC.

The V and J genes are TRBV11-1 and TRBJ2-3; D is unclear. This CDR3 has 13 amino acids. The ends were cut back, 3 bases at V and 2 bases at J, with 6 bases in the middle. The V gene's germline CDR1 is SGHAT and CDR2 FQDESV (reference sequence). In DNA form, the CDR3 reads TGTGCCAGCAGCTTGGTTTCCACAGATACGCAGTATTTT. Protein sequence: CASSLVSTDTQYF.

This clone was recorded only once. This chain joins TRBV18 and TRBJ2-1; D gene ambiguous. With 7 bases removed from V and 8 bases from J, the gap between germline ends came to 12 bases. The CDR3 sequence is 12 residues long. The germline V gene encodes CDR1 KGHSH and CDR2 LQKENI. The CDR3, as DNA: TGTGCCAGCTTGGGTCCCGGCGATGAGCAGTTCTTC. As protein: CASLGPGDEQFF.

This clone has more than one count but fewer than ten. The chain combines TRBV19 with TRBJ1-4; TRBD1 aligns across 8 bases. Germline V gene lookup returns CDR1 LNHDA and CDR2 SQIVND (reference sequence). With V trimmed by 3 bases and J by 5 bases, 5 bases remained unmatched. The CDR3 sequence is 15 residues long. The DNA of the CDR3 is TGTGCCAGTAGTATCGGACAGGGAGGGAATGAAAAACTGTTTTTT. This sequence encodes CASSIGQGGNEKLFF.

CDR3 sequence reads: CASSLRGRGSGTDTQYF. The CDR3 coding sequence is TGTGCCAGCAGCTTACGGGGCAGGGGATCCGGGACAGATACGCAGTATTTT. The V gene is TRBV7-3, the J gene TRBJ2-3; a possible D gene is TRBD1 (6 bases). CDR3 length: 17 residues. With 2 bases removed from V and 3 bases from J, the gap between germline ends came to 18 bases. Germline assignment: CDR1 SGHTA and CDR2 FQGTGA.

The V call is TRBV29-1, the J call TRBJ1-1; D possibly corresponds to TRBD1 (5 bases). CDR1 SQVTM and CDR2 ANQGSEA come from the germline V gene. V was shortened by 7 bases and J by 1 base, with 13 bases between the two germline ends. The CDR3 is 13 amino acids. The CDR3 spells CSGKGLPNTEAFF. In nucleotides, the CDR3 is TGCAGCGGGAAGGGGCTACCGAACACTGAAGCTTTCTTT.

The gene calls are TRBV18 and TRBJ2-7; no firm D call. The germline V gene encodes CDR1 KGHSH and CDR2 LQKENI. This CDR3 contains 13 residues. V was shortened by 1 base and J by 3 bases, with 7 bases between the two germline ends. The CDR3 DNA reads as TGTGCCAGCTCACCACACCCGCGCTACGAGCAGTACTTC. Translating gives CASSPHPRYEQYF.

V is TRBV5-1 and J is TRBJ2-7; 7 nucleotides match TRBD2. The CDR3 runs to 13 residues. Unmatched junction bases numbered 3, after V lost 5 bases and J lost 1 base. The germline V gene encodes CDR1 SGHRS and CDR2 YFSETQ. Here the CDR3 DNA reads TGCGCCAGCAGGCAGGGAGGGTCCTACGAGCAGTACTTC. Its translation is CASRQGGSYEQYF.

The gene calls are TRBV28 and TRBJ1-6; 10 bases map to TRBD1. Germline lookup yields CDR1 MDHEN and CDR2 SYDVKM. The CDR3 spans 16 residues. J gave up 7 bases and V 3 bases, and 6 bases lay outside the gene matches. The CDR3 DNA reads TGTGCCAGCAGTTTGGATTGGGGACAGGGGAATTCACCCCTCCACTTT. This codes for CASSLDWGQGNSPLHF.

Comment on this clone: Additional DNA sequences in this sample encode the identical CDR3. In nucleotides, the CDR3 is TGTGCCAGCAGCTTAAGGAGCTCCTACGAGCAGTACTTC. It specifies CASSLRSSYEQYF. The chain combines TRBV5-6 with TRBJ2-7, with D unresolved. Germline CDR1 and CDR2: SGHDT and YYEEEE. The CDR3 has 13 amino acids. The germline V and J ends were trimmed by 2 bases and 0 bases, with 6 bases remaining between them.

The CDR3 loop reads CASRPQSRGPQHF. DNA of the CDR3: TGTGCCAGCAGGCCTCAGTCGAGGGGGCCCCAGCATTTT. The chain links TRBV28 to TRBJ1-5, with TRBD1 as a possible D gene (5 bases). With 6 bases removed from V and 9 bases from J, the gap between germline ends came to 15 bases. The CDR3 sequence is 13 residues long. The V gene's germline CDR1 is MDHEN and CDR2 SYDVKM.

The CDR3 reads CASGPGTAYSYEQYF. The CDR3 nucleotides read TGTGCTAGTGGTCCCGGGACGGCCTATAGCTACGAGCAGTACTTC. The J gene is TRBJ2-7, the V gene TRBV12-5, with D possibly being TRBD1 or TRBD2 (5 bases each). Germline V gives CDR1 LGHNT, CDR2 FRNRAP. V lost 5 bases and J 3 bases, leaving 17 bases between the germline ends. CDR3 length: 15 amino acids.

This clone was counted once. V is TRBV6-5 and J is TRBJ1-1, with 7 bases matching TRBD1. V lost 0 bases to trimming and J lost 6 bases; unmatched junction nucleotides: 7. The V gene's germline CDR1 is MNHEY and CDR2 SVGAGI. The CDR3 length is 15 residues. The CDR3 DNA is TGTGCCAGCAGTTACTCGACAGGGAAGGTCGCTGAAGCTTTCTTT. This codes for CASSYSTGKVAEAFF.

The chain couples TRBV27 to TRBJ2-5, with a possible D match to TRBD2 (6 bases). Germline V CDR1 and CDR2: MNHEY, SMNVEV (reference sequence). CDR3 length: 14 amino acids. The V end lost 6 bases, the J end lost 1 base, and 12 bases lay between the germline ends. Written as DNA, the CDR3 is TGTGCCAGCAGACCTTGGCGGGGCCAAGAGACCCAGTACTTC. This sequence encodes CASRPWRGQETQYF.

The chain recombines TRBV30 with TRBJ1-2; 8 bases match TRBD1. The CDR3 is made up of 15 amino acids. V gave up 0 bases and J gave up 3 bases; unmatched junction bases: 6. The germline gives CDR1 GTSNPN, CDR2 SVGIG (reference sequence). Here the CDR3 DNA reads TGTGCCTGGAGTGTAGTGCAGGGGGCATACTATGGCTACACCTTC. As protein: CAWSVVQGAYYGYTF.

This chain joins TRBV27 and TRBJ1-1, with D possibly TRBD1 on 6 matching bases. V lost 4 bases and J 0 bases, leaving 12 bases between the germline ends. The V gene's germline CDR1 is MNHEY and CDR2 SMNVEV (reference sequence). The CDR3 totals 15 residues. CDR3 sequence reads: CASSSGAYLNTEAFF. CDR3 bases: TGTGCCAGCAGTTCGGGGGCCTACCTGAACACTGAAGCTTTCTTT.

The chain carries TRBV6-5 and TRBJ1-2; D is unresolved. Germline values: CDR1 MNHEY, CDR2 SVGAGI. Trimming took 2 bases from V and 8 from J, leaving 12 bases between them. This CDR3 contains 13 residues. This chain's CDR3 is CASSYGSFRGYTF. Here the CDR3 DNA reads TGTGCCAGCAGTTACGGGAGTTTCAGGGGCTACACCTTC.

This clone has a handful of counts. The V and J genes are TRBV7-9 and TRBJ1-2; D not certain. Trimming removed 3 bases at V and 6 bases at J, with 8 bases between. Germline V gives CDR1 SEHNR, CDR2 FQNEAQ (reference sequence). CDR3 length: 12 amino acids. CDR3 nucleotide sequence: TGTGCCAGCAGCTTCGCGGGCCATGGCTACACCTTC. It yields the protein CASSFAGHGYTF.

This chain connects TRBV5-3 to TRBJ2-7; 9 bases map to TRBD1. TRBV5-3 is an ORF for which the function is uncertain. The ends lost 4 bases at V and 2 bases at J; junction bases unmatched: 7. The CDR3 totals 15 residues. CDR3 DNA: TGTGCCAGAAGCCGGACGGACAGGGGCCCCTACGAGCAGTACTTC. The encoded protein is CARSRTDRGPYEQYF.

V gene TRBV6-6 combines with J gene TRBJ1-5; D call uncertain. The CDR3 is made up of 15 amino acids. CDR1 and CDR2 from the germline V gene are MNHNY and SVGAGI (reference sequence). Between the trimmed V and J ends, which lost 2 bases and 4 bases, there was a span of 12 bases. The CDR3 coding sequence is TGTGCCAGCAGTTACGAGGGCAGTTTTAATCAGCCCCAGCATTTT. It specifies CASSYEGSFNQPQHF.

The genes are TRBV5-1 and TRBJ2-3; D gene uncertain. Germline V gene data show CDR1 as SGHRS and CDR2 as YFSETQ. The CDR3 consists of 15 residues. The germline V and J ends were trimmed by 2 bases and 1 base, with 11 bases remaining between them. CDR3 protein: CASSFRVTRTDTQYF. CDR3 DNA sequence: TGCGCCAGCAGCTTCCGGGTTACTCGCACAGATACGCAGTATTTT.

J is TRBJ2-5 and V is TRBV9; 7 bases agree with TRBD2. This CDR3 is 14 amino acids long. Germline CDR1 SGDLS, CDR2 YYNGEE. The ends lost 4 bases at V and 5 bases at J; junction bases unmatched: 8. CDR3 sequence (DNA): TGTGCCAGCAGCCTGGGGAGGGCTTCGGAGACCCAGTACTTC. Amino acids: CASSLGRASETQYF. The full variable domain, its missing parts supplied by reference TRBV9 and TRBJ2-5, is DSGVTQTPKHLITATGQRVTLRCSPRSGDLSVYWYQQSLDQGLQFLIQYYNGEERAKGNILERFSAQQFPDLHSELNLSSLELGDSALYFCASSLGRASETQYFGPGTRLLVL.

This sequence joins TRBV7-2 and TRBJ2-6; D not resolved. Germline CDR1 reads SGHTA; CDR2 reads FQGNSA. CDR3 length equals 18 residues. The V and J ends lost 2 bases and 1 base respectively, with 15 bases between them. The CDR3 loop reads CASSLPGLAGSGANVLTF. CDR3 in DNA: TGTGCCAGCAGCTTACCGGGTTTGGCTGGGTCTGGGGCCAACGTCCTGACTTTC.